These 23 T cell receptor beta chains were sequenced from one sample in a study of blood T cells in healthy people across ages. For the second PCR, which ran for roughly 6 to 12 cycles, a sample-barcoded 5' primer and a J-beta primer mix were used. TCRdb re-derived calls from the 5' RACE reads in MiXCR, one entry per CDR3 protein. The sample has about 1.8 million distinct CDR3 sequences, roughly 50% seen once. Sequencing was performed on blood. The receptors were sampled from a woman aged 40 to 55 in good health.

The rearrangement joins TRBV29-1 to TRBJ2-7; D might be TRBD1 (5 bases). TRBJ2-5 explains the end of the DNA better; the J call may be wrong. This CDR3 spans 12 amino acids. Germline V CDR1 and CDR2: SQVTM, ANQGSEA. CDR3 nucleotides: TGCAGCGTTCTTAGGGGCAAGGCGACCCAGTACTTC. Amino acids: CSVLRGKATQYF.

This clonotype appeared once. The rearrangement uses TRBV19 and TRBJ2-1, with a weak D call TRBD1 (5 bases). Looked up from germline, CDR1 is LNHDA and CDR2 is SQIVND (reference sequence). The CDR3 consists of 15 residues. Trimming took 9 bases from V and 0 from J, leaving 15 bases between them. The CDR3 loop is CASGTQGSSYNEQFF. The CDR3 DNA follows: TGTGCCAGCGGTACTCAGGGAAGCTCCTACAATGAGCAGTTCTTC.

This clonotype appeared a few times. The V and J genes are TRBV11-2 and TRBJ2-3; 7 bases are shared with TRBD1. The CDR3 contains 20 residues. V dropped 6 bases and J dropped 0; count of bases not matched to a gene: 21. The V gene's germline CDR1 is SGHAT and CDR2 FQNNGV. In nucleotides, the CDR3 is TGTGCCAGCAGTTTACTAAAGGGGGCGACTAAAAGAGCTAGCACAGATACGCAGTATTTT. Residues: CASSLLKGATKRASTDTQYF.

The table lists this clonotype with a few counts. The rearrangement joins TRBV20-1 to TRBJ1-5; D is ambiguous. The CDR3 totals 12 residues. V shed 5 bases and J shed 9 bases, with 14 bases lying between them. Per germline, CDR1 DFQATT and CDR2 SNEGSKA (reference sequence). The CDR3 DNA sequence: TGCAGTGCTCATGGGGATTTGGCGCCCCAGCATTTT. As protein: CSAHGDLAPQHF.

The chain joins TRBV20-1 to TRBJ2-5; D gene uncertain. Germline V lookup: CDR1 DFQATT, CDR2 SNEGSKA (reference sequence). The V end was cut by 6 bases, the J end by 5 bases, with 13 bases between. The CDR3 is 12 residues long. CDR3 protein: CSAPPRSETQYF. DNA of the CDR3: TGCAGTGCCCCGCCGAGGTCGGAGACCCAGTACTTC.

The chain links TRBV4-1 to TRBJ1-1, with D perhaps TRBD1 (5 bases). In germline, CDR1 is MGHRA, CDR2 YSYEKL. V was pared by 4 bases and J by 4 bases, with 16 bases between. This CDR3 spans 15 amino acids. The CDR3 bases are TGCGCCAGCAGCCTATCTACGGGGGTGGGCACTGAAGCTTTCTTT. Translation: CASSLSTGVGTEAFF.

The rearrangement links TRBV6-5 to TRBJ2-4, with D tentatively TRBD1 (6 bases). The germline CDR1 and CDR2 sequences are MNHEY and SVGAGI. The V gene lost 8 bases and the J gene lost 13 bases, with 24 bases spanning the gap. The CDR3 runs to 14 residues. The CDR3 sequence: CASSLGIPGVEQYF. CDR3 sequence (DNA): TGTGCCAGCTCTCTTGGGATTCCAGGGGTTGAGCAGTACTTC.

The V and J genes are TRBV27 and TRBJ1-5; TRBD1 matches 9 bases. The germline V gene encodes CDR1 MNHEY and CDR2 SMNVEV (reference sequence). This CDR3 has 18 residues. V was clipped by 6 bases and J by 1 base; unmatched bases: 13. The CDR3 nucleotides are TGTGCCAGCAGAACCGGGACAGGGACTTTTGGAAGCAATCAGCCCCAGCATTTT. Its protein product is CASRTGTGTFGSNQPQHF.

This chain links TRBV2 with TRBJ2-1; 9 nucleotides agree with TRBD2. The J segment lost 3 bases and the V segment lost 8 bases, leaving 5 bases of the junction unmatched. Germline assignment: CDR1 SNHLY and CDR2 FYNNEI. This CDR3 is built from 14 residues. CDR3 sequence reads: CASPSGGLYNEQFF. In DNA, the CDR3 is TGTGCCAGCCCGAGCGGGGGGCTCTACAATGAGCAGTTCTTC. Filled out from reference TRBV2 and TRBJ2-1, the complete variable domain reads EPEVTQTPSHQVTQMGQEVILRCVPISNHLYFYWYRQILGQKVEFLVSFYNNEISEKSEIFDDQFSVERPDGSNFTLKIRSTKLEDSAMYFCASPSGGLYNEQFFGPGTRLTVL.

This chain joins TRBV7-2 and TRBJ2-3; maybe TRBD1 (6 bases). The germline gives CDR1 SGHTA, CDR2 FQGNSA. The V end lost 1 base, the J end lost 4 bases, and 12 bases lay between the germline ends. The length of the CDR3 is 15 residues. CDR3 DNA: TGTGCCAGCAGCTTAGGTAGCGAGGGGGCAGATACGCAGTATTTT. This translates into CASSLGSEGADTQYF.

The chain uses TRBV5-1 and TRBJ2-7, with a tentative D call TRBD2 (5 bases). The tail of the sequence fits TRBJ2-5 better, so the J call may be wrong. The CDR3 consists of 15 residues. Germline V gene lookup returns CDR1 SGHRS and CDR2 YFSETQ. The CDR3 DNA reads TGCGCCAGCAGCCCCGAGGGAAGTAGTTGGGAGACCCAGTACTTC. This codes for CASSPEGSSWETQYF.

The V and J genes are TRBV7-9 and TRBJ2-3, with a possible D match to TRBD1 (5 bases). CDR1 and CDR2 from the germline V gene are SEHNR and FQNEAQ (reference sequence). CDR3 length: 15 residues. Trimming cost V 5 bases and J 1 base, with 13 bases left between them. The CDR3 here is CASSRAGLGTDTQYF. DNA for the CDR3: TGTGCCAGCAGCCGAGCAGGGTTGGGCACAGATACGCAGTATTTT.

The chain uses TRBV20-1 and TRBJ2-5; 12 nucleotides align to TRBD1. The end of the DNA is better explained by TRBJ2-7, so the J call may be wrong. This CDR3 is built from 14 residues. The germline V gene has CDR1 DFQATT and CDR2 SNEGSKA (reference sequence). The CDR3 DNA is TGCAGTGCTGGCCCCGGGACAGGGGGCGGCGAGCAGTACTTC. This translates into CSAGPGTGGGEQYF.

CDR3 in amino acids: CASSQDTGWEQYF. For the CDR3, the DNA is TGTGCCAGCAGCCAAGATACCGGGTGGGAGCAGTACTTC. The gene calls are TRBV3-1 and TRBJ2-1, with D unresolved. The J call could be wrong; TRBJ2-7 is a better fit for the DNA end. Looked up from germline, CDR1 is LGHDT and CDR2 is YNNKEL (reference sequence). The CDR3 runs 13 residues.

V is TRBV7-2 and J is TRBJ1-4; possible D gene TRBD1, 6 bases. The V end lost 8 bases, the J end lost 7 bases, and 17 bases lay between the germline ends. Germline loops: CDR1 SGHTA, CDR2 FQGNSA. CDR3 length: 14 amino acids. The CDR3 region has the DNA TGTGCCAGCGGCGCGGGGGGCGCTCCTGAAAAACTGTTTTTT. Translating it yields CASGAGGAPEKLFF. Variable domain in full (rest from reference TRBV7-2 and TRBJ1-4): GAGVSQSPSNKVTEKGKDVELRCDPISGHTALYWYRQSLGQGLEFLIYFQGNSAPDKSGLPSDRFSAERTGGSVSTLTIQRTQQEDSAVYLCASGAGGAPEKLFFGSGTQLSVL.

The V and J genes are TRBV6-1 and TRBJ1-5; D uncertain. The CDR3 is 15 residues long. With 2 bases removed from V and 5 bases from J, the gap between germline ends came to 13 bases. Per the germline V gene, CDR1 is MNHNS and CDR2 is SASEGT. The DNA of the CDR3 is TGTGCCAGCAGTGAATATCGGGAAGGCTATCAGCCCCAGCATTTT. This encodes CASSEYREGYQPQHF.

CDR3 DNA: TGCAGTGCTAGATTGAACGGCAGGGAAGGAATTAATCCCCAGCATTTT. This gives the protein CSARLNGREGINPQHF. This chain uses TRBV20-1 with TRBJ1-5; TRBD1 is a possible D gene (5 bases). Germline CDR1 and CDR2: DFQATT and SNEGSKA (reference sequence). The CDR3 loop spans 16 amino acids. V was shortened by 2 bases and J by 10 bases, with 24 bases between the two germline ends.

This clonotype was counted a few times. As DNA, the CDR3 is TGCGCCAGCAGCCTCATACCCACGGGGACAGGGCACAATGAGCAGTTCTTC. Its protein product is CASSLIPTGTGHNEQFF. V usage is TRBV4-3 and J usage is TRBJ2-1; 9 positions match TRBD1. This CDR3 contains 17 residues. CDR1 LGHNA and CDR2 YSLEER come from the germline V gene. Germline trimming cut 4 bases from V and 5 bases from J; bases unmatched to any gene: 12.

This clonotype was detected once. The CDR3 DNA is TGTGCCACCAGTGATGAGGGGGGGGCGGTTGATGAGCAGTTCTTC. As protein: CATSDEGGAVDEQFF. J is TRBJ2-1 and V is TRBV24-1; D might be TRBD2 (7 bases). Looked up from germline, CDR1 is KGHDR and CDR2 is SFDVKD. V was cut by 3 bases and J by 8 bases, with 16 bases left in between. There are 15 residues in the CDR3.

Remarks on this clonotype: One base away lies a much larger clone, so this may be a sequencing read error. The chain couples TRBV10-3 to TRBJ2-1; TRBD2 is a possible D gene (5 bases). The CDR3 runs 12 residues. The V end was cut by 6 bases, the J end by 13 bases, with 16 bases between. Germline-derived CDR1 and CDR2 are ENHRY and SYGVKD. CDR3 in amino acids: CAIRGRSETQFF. In nucleotides, the CDR3 is TGTGCCATCAGGGGGAGAAGCGAGACCCAGTTCTTC.

This clonotype was seen more than once but under ten times. The rearrangement joins TRBV20-1 to TRBJ1-1; the D gene is possibly TRBD1 (6 bases). The germline gives CDR1 DFQATT, CDR2 SNEGSKA (reference sequence). The CDR3 runs to 14 residues. The V and J ends lost 3 bases and 4 bases respectively, with 15 bases between them. CDR3 in DNA: TGCAGTGCTAGGGAGACAGGTCCAAGCACTGAAGCTTTCTTT. Translated: CSARETGPSTEAFF.

This clonotype has a handful of counts. The chain links TRBV24-1 to TRBJ2-1; 16 bases are shared with TRBD2. V lost 3 bases and J lost 2; bases outside the gene matches: 3. The germline gives CDR1 KGHDR, CDR2 SFDVKD. The CDR3 loop spans 18 amino acids. The CDR3 DNA reads TGTGCCACCAGTGATCCTGGGACTAGCGGGGGGGCCTACAATGAGCAGTTCTTC. As protein: CATSDPGTSGGAYNEQFF.

The rearrangement links TRBV7-2 to TRBJ2-2; perhaps TRBD2 as D (7 bases). The CDR3 extends over 15 amino acids. Trimming removed 5 bases at V and 8 bases at J, with 18 bases between. Germline CDR1 reads SGHTA; CDR2 reads FQGNSA. CDR3: CASSPVGGAGGELFF. DNA of the CDR3: TGTGCCAGCAGCCCTGTGGGGGGGGCAGGAGGGGAGCTGTTTTTT.